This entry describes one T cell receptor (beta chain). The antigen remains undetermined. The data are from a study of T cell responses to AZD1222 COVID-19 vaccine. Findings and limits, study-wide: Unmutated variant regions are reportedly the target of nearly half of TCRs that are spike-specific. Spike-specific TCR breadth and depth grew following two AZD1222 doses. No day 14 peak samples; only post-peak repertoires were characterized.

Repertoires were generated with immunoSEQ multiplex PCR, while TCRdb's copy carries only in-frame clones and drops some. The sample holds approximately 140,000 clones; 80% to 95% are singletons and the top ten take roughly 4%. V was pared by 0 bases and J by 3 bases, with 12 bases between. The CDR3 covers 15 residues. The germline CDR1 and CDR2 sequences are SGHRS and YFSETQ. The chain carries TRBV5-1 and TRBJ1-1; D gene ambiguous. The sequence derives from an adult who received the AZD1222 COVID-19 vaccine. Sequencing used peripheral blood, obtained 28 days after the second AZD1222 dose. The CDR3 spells CASSLAGNKDTEAFF. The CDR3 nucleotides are TGCGCCAGCAGCTTGGCCGGAAATAAGGACACTGAAGCTTTCTTT.